The rows below give T cell receptor beta chains drawn from one sample of a study of blood T cell repertoires in COVID-19. Some clones are missing from TCRdb's copy, which holds only in-frame ones; the method was immunoSEQ multiplex PCR. This sample yields some 50,000 clones, of which over 75% are seen a single time; roughly 6.2% belongs to the top ten. Sequenced input: peripheral blood. The receptors derive from a man aged 40-55 years with acute or convalescent COVID-19. Both conserved end residues are part of each CDR3. Each record gives: CDR3 length, clone size, V gene, D gene, J gene, CDR3 protein, CDR3 DNA. The D gene is left open where the match is weak. For some rows the clone size is stated as once, few or many, or as a class when expanded; others skip it.

>15|.|TRBV14|.|TRBJ1-6
CASSQVRTDNSPLHF
TGTGCCAGCAGCCAAGTTCGGACAGACAATTCACCCCTCCACTTT
>13|.|TRBV5-7|.|TRBJ2-7
CASRRTFGIGQYF
TGTGCCAGCAGACGGACTTTTGGTATTGGGCAGTACTTC
>16|.|TRBV7-9|.|TRBJ2-1
CASSPFFLRSYNEQFF
TGTGCCAGCAGCCCCTTCTTCCTGCGGAGCTACAATGAGCAGTTCTTC
>18|few|TRBV4-3|.|TRBJ2-2
CASSQERSINWNTGELFF
TGCGCCAGCAGCCAAGAAAGGAGTATAAACTGGAACACCGGGGAGCTGTTTTTT
>15|.|TRBV3-1/TRBV3-2|TRBD1|TRBJ1-2
CASSQGQGANYGYTF
TGTGCCAGCAGCCAAGGACAGGGGGCGAACTATGGCTACACCTTC
>16|once|TRBV3-1/TRBV3-2|.|TRBJ2-1
CASSQEGRVNGLGEFF
TGTGCCAGCAGCCAAGAAGGTCGGGTGAACGGTCTAGGGGAGTTCTTC
>15|.|TRBV5-4|.|TRBJ2-5
CASSPPGAGIETQYF
TGTGCCAGCAGCCCCCCGGGAGCAGGTATAGAGACCCAGTACTTC
>12|few|TRBV19|.|TRBJ2-7
CASSTGSYEQYF
TGTGCCAGTAGTACAGGAAGCTACGAGCAGTACTTC
>12|.|TRBV29-1|.|TRBJ2-7
CSVVYSSYEQYF
TGCAGCGTTGTTTACAGTTCCTACGAGCAGTACTTC
>19|.|TRBV6-2/TRBV6-3|TRBD2|TRBJ2-1
CASSYRRKEAGGPGDEQFF
TGTGCCAGCAGTTACAGGCGAAAAGAAGCGGGAGGGCCAGGCGATGAGCAGTTCTTC
>15|once|TRBV5-1|.|TRBJ1-1
CASSLFRQRDAEAFF
TGCGCCAGCAGCTTATTCAGACAACGAGACGCTGAAGCTTTCTTT
>14|few|TRBV7-3|TRBD2|TRBJ2-3
CASSLAGVQDTQYF
TGTGCCAGCAGCTTAGCGGGAGTTCAAGATACGCAGTATTTT
>17|.|TRBV7-8|TRBD1|TRBJ1-2
CASSLIHLSRQGYGYTF
TGTGCCAGCAGCTTAATTCATCTTAGCCGACAGGGATATGGCTACACCTTC
>15|.|TRBV9|TRBD1|TRBJ1-4
CASSGGTEMNEKLFF
TGTGCCAGCAGCGGAGGGACAGAGATGAATGAAAAACTGTTTTTT
>14|once|TRBV6-5|TRBD1|TRBJ1-1
CASTERGRNTEAFF
TGTGCCAGCACCGAGAGGGGGCGGAACACTGAAGCTTTCTTT
>13|.|TRBV19|.|TRBJ1-3
CASSLLSGNTIYF
TGTGCCAGTAGTCTCCTGTCTGGAAACACCATATATTTT
>14|.|TRBV25-1|TRBD1|TRBJ2-5
CASSEGQGKETQYF
TGTGCCAGCAGCGAGGGACAGGGGAAGGAGACCCAGTACTTC
>15|.|TRBV24-1|TRBD1|TRBJ2-5
CATSDWDRGAETQYF
TGTGCCACCAGTGATTGGGACAGGGGAGCGGAGACCCAGTACTTC
>16|.|TRBV5-8|.|TRBJ1-1
CASSPQMGQGWTEAFF
TGTGCCAGCAGCCCCCAGATGGGGCAGGGGTGGACTGAAGCTTTCTTT